The entry below gives a single T cell receptor beta chain sequence along with its context. This specimen belongs to a study of cytomegalovirus exposure and HLA in healthy donors. The table came from immunoSEQ multiplex PCR; TCRdb's copy has only in-frame clones and leaves some out. The sample records around 160,000 clones, 91% being singletons. The ends were cut back, 0 bases at V and 8 bases at J, with 7 bases in the middle. The length of the CDR3 is 12 residues. Germline CDR1 PRHDT, CDR2 FYEKMQ (reference sequence). The TCR was taken from a woman aged 18-30 years in good health and CMV-seropositive. Sequenced input: PBMCs. J is TRBJ1-2 and V is TRBV13; D remains unclear. CDR3 loop: CASSLGRGGYTF. The DNA for the CDR3 is TGTGCCAGCAGCTTAGGCCGAGGAGGCTACACCTTC.